This T cell receptor beta chain was sequenced in a study of blood T cell repertoires in COVID-19. About the study: Spain, Italy and the United States supplied samples that represented acute and convalescent COVID-19.

V trimming: 8 bases; J trimming: 4 bases; junction bases outside the gene matches: 6. Germline assignment: CDR1 KGHSH and CDR2 LQKENI. The CDR3 spans 14 residues. In the study's own analysis: It was from reference gene primer amplification that nucleated cell counts were estimated. Produced via immunoSEQ multiplex PCR; TCRdb's table is partial and in-frame only. V and J calls and clone size come straight from that table; D and trimming were deduced from the DNA. Here the sample spans some 150,000 clones, approximately 85% being singletons. The Seattle patients, enrolled during active infection, were followed longitudinally.

This receptor was identified in a woman aged 55-69 years with COVID-19, enrolled during active disease. Sequences were obtained from peripheral blood. This chain uses TRBV18 with TRBJ2-2; TRBD1 aligns across 8 bases. Here the CDR3 DNA reads TGTGCCAGCACAGGACAGGGTGTCACCGGGGAGCTGTTTTTT. Its translation is CASTGQGVTGELFF.